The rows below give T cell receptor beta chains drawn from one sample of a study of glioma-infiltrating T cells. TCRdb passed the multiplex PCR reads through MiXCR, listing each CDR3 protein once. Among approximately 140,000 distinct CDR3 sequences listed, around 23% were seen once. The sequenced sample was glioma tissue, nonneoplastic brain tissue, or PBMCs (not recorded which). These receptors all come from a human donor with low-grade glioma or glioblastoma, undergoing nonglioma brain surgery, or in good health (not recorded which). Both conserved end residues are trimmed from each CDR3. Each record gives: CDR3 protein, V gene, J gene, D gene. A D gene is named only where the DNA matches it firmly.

ASAGSGVYGYT	TRBV2	TRBJ1-2	-
ASSRGRVSQPQH	TRBV3-1	TRBJ1-5	-
SARRDSNNSPLH	TRBV20-1	TRBJ1-6	TRBD1
ASSLGQVPGGYT	TRBV28	TRBJ1-2	TRBD1
ACRQSYNEQF	TRBV30	TRBJ2-1	-
ASSLRGTGGNNEQF	TRBV7-3	TRBJ2-1	TRBD1
ASSQGGVEDTQY	TRBV14	TRBJ2-3	-
AIMGIVNTEAF	TRBV10-3	TRBJ1-1	-
ASSIAGQGAGELF	TRBV19	TRBJ2-2	TRBD1
SVASRQGATEAF	TRBV29-1	TRBJ1-1	TRBD1
ASRNKGGAASNQPQH	TRBV6-1	TRBJ1-5	-
ASSYSGLTSYNEQF	TRBV6-6	TRBJ2-1	-
SARRGGAYNEQF	TRBV20-1	TRBJ2-1	TRBD1
AISSPQQGYNEQF	TRBV10-3	TRBJ2-1	-
SARISTDTQY	TRBV20-1	TRBJ2-3	-
SATYSGYT	TRBV20-1	TRBJ1-2	-
SARRTGGNQPQH	TRBV20-1	TRBJ1-5	TRBD1
ASSPAGIANQPQH	TRBV18	TRBJ1-5	-
ASSSSGGPNEQF	TRBV7-2	TRBJ2-1	TRBD2
ASSRDTDTEAF	TRBV28	TRBJ1-1	-
ASSPSFAGGRDTQY	TRBV7-8	TRBJ2-3	TRBD2
SATTSGGAIFLNEQF	TRBV20-1	TRBJ2-1	TRBD2
ASSEGWSYGYA	TRBV3-1	TRBJ1-2	-
ASSQDDRGGLGNEQF	TRBV4-1	TRBJ2-1	TRBD2
ASSLLRETQY	TRBV28	TRBJ2-5	-